One T cell receptor (beta chain) is described in this entry. The entry originates in a study of CD8+ T cells in alopecia areata. RNA, once extracted, was reverse transcribed into cDNA for use as the sequencing template. Sequencing used immunoSEQ multiplex PCR; TCRdb keeps in-frame clones, though not all of them. The table records 150,000 to 200,000 clones, around 54% of them present only once. With V trimmed by 6 bases and J by 3 bases, 9 bases remained unmatched. Germline values: CDR1 LNHDA, CDR2 SQIVND (reference sequence). The length of the CDR3 is 15 residues. The V and J genes are TRBV19 and TRBJ1-2, with 8 bases identical to TRBD1. The sample was CD4+ T cells sorted from blood. This TCR came from a human donor in good health. CDR3 sequence (DNA): TGTGCCAGTAGCGCGGGGACAGGAATCCACTATGGCTACACCTTC. Amino acid sequence: CASSAGTGIHYGYTF.